The clone carrying this TCR beta chain was seen a few times. The data originate from a study of identical twins. One entry per CDR3 protein results from TCRdb running MiXCR on the 5' RACE reads. Of hundreds of thousands of distinct CDR3 sequences in the sample, around 6.1% are singletons; the top ten hold approximately 1.6%. The sequence was collected from a man in his late teens or twenties in good health. The sequenced sample was naive T cells sorted from blood.

The CDR3 DNA is TGTGCCAGCAAACCGGGACTAGTAGAGACCCAGTACTTC. This encodes CASKPGLVETQYF. The V and J genes are TRBV2 and TRBJ2-5, with 8 bases that match TRBD2. The V and J ends lost 7 bases and 4 bases, in that order; junction bases with no gene match: 5. This CDR3 contains 13 residues. Germline V gene lookup returns CDR1 SNHLY and CDR2 FYNNEI.